The 11 T cell receptor beta chains presented below share a single source sample, sequenced in a study of blood T cell repertoires in COVID-19. The assay was immunoSEQ multiplex PCR, and TCRdb's table has in-frame clones only and misses some. In the table there are about 130,000 clones, roughly four fifths of which are singletons. The sample comprised PBMCs or T cells enriched from blood (not recorded which). Receptor source: a man aged 30 to 39 who had recovered from COVID-19.

This CDR3 is CASSTRTSTDTQYF. The CDR3 nucleotides read TGTGCCAGCAGTACTAGAACTAGCACAGATACGCAGTATTTT. J is TRBJ2-3 and V is TRBV6-5; D is possibly TRBD2 (5 bases). The CDR3 covers 14 residues. Trimming pared 5 bases from V and 0 bases from J, leaving 9 bases between. Per germline, CDR1 MNHEY and CDR2 SVGAGI.

This clone is a singleton in its sample. This chain links TRBV10-3 with TRBJ2-3; D is unresolved. Trimming stripped 10 bases from V and 5 bases from J, with 10 bases between. Per the germline V gene, CDR1 is ENHRY and CDR2 is SYGVKD. This CDR3 spans 11 amino acids. For the CDR3, the DNA is TGTGCCACCCTATCTCGAGATACGCAGTATTTT. This encodes CATLSRDTQYF.

The CDR3 reads CATSRQLPPYEQYF. The CDR3 DNA is TGTGCCACCAGTCGACAGCTTCCCCCCTACGAGCAGTACTTC. The rearrangement links TRBV24-1 to TRBJ2-7, with a tentative D call TRBD1 (5 bases). Per germline, CDR1 KGHDR and CDR2 SFDVKD. CDR3 length: 14 amino acids. Trimming cost V 6 bases and J 2 bases, with 13 bases left between them.

The V call is TRBV3-1 (or the pseudogene TRBV3-2), the J call TRBJ1-5; 11 nucleotides line up with TRBD1. CDR1 and CDR2 (germline): LGHDT, YNNKEL (reference sequence). The J segment lost 2 bases and the V segment lost 4 bases, leaving 10 bases of the junction unmatched. The CDR3 covers 18 residues. The DNA of the CDR3 is TGTGCCAGCAGCCGGGGACAGGGGGTTCGATCTGGCAATCAGCCCCAGCATTTT. Amino acid sequence: CASSRGQGVRSGNQPQHF.

The rearrangement links TRBV11-2 to TRBJ2-3, with D possibly TRBD2 on 5 matching bases. V lost 4 bases, J lost 4 bases, and 21 bases lay in between. Germline-derived CDR1 and CDR2 are SGHAT and FQNNGV. The CDR3 spans 17 residues. The CDR3 reads CASSYTVGGKGSDTQYF. In DNA, the CDR3 is TGTGCCAGCAGCTACACTGTCGGAGGAAAAGGGTCAGATACGCAGTATTTT.

V and J are TRBV5-1 and TRBJ2-3, with TRBD2 as a possible D gene (5 bases). Trimming removed 4 bases from V and 2 bases from J, with 11 bases in between. This CDR3 has 14 amino acids. Germline-derived CDR1 and CDR2 are SGHRS and YFSETQ. CDR3 residues: CASSRDSPTDTQYF. DNA for the CDR3: TGCGCCAGCAGCCGGGATTCTCCCACAGATACGCAGTATTTT.

The gene calls are TRBV9 and TRBJ2-2; TRBD1 agrees at 8 bases. The CDR3 loop spans 17 amino acids. V lost 2 bases to trimming and J lost 3 bases; unmatched junction nucleotides: 9. The V gene's germline CDR1 is SGDLS and CDR2 YYNGEE. The CDR3 DNA is TGTGCCAGCAGCGTTTTAGCAGGGGGCAGGTACACCGGGGAGCTGTTTTTT. Translating it yields CASSVLAGGRYTGELFF.

The chain joins TRBV18 to TRBJ2-7; possibly TRBD2 for D (6 bases). Germline V gene data show CDR1 as KGHSH and CDR2 as LQKENI. The CDR3 spans 19 residues. Trimming removed 0 bases from V and 6 bases from J, with 27 bases in between. The chain's CDR3 is CASSPPKMRPQGGLREQYF. CDR3 nucleotides: TGTGCCAGCTCACCACCTAAAATGAGGCCCCAGGGAGGTCTCCGCGAGCAGTACTTC. The entire variable domain, with the rest obtained from reference TRBV18 and TRBJ2-7, is as follows: NAGVMQNPRHLVRRRGQEARLRCSPMKGHSHVYWYRQLPEEGLKFMVYLQKENIIDESGMPKERFSAEFPKEGPSILRIQQVVRGDSAAYFCASSPPKMRPQGGLREQYFGPGTRLTVT.

The chain combines TRBV29-1 with TRBJ1-2; D is ambiguous. This CDR3 comprises 13 residues. The ends were cut back, 1 base at V and 4 bases at J, with 10 bases in the middle. Germline lookup yields CDR1 SQVTM and CDR2 ANQGSEA. In nucleotides, the CDR3 is TGCAGCGTTGAAGCCGAAAGGAGCTATGGCTACACCTTC. It translates to CSVEAERSYGYTF.

This sequence joins TRBV6-5 and TRBJ2-3; 8 bases are a match to TRBD2. The germline V gene encodes CDR1 MNHEY and CDR2 SVGAGI. This CDR3 has 13 amino acids. Germline trimming cut 6 bases from V and 8 bases from J; bases unmatched to any gene: 7. The CDR3 here is CASRGLEEATQYF. CDR3 nucleotides: TGTGCCAGCAGGGGACTAGAAGAGGCTACGCAGTATTTT.

CDR3 protein: CATSREGRLAGEQFF. CDR3 nucleotide sequence: TGTGCCACCAGCAGAGAGGGGCGACTAGCTGGTGAGCAGTTCTTC. The chain joins TRBV15 to TRBJ2-1; the match to TRBD2 covers 7 bases. J was trimmed by 9 bases and V by 0 bases; bases with no gene match: 8. Germline CDR1 LNHNV, CDR2 YYDKDF (reference sequence). The CDR3 sequence is 15 residues long.